This is a list of T cell receptor beta chains from one sample in a study of T cell repertoires in cytomegalovirus infection. These TCRs' antigens remain unknown. TCRdb used MiXCR to reprocess the reads, holding one entry per CDR3 protein. The sample holds tens of thousands of distinct CDR3 sequences, approximately 24% seen once. Sample: CD8+ T cells from cultured PBMCs, taken from culture after CMV antigen stimulation. Source of these receptors: a human donor in good health (CMV status not recorded). Some clones in this sample may be carry-over from other donors' samples. Both conserved end residues are part of each CDR3. The order of the fields is J gene, clone size, V gene, D gene, CDR3 DNA, CDR3 protein. The D gene is left open where the match is weak. Expanded clones get a size class; other rows say once, few or many, or leave the size out.

J gene: TRBJ1-4; clone size: once; V gene: TRBV2; D gene: .; CDR3 DNA: TGTGCCAGTTCGCTTTGGGGCCAGGGAGAAAAACTGTTTTTT; CDR3 protein: CASSLWGQGEKLFF
J gene: TRBJ2-4; clone size: many; V gene: TRBV11-2; D gene: TRBD2; CDR3 DNA: TGTGCCAGCAGCTCAGGGTCGACTAGCCGGAACATTCAGTACTTC; CDR3 protein: CASSSGSTSRNIQYF
J gene: TRBJ2-3; clone size: few; V gene: TRBV15; D gene: .; CDR3 DNA: TGTGCCACCAGCAGAGATGATCTCCCAGTGGAATTTAATACGCAGTATTTT; CDR3 protein: CATSRDDLPVEFNTQYF
J gene: TRBJ2-7; clone size: many; V gene: TRBV7-8; D gene: TRBD1; CDR3 DNA: TGTGCCAGCAGCTTAGGACTTCCGGGACAGATAAACTACGAGCAGTACTTC; CDR3 protein: CASSLGLPGQINYEQYF
J gene: TRBJ1-2; clone size: .; V gene: TRBV7-2; D gene: .; CDR3 DNA: TGTGCCAGCTGGGAGGGGGGCAGCCCTAACTATGGCTACACCTTC; CDR3 protein: CASWEGGSPNYGYTF
J gene: TRBJ2-1; clone size: .; V gene: TRBV5-1; D gene: TRBD2; CDR3 DNA: TGCGCCAGCAGCTTGGAAGCGGGGTATAACAATGAGCAGTTCTTC; CDR3 protein: CASSLEAGYNNEQFF
J gene: TRBJ2-2; clone size: .; V gene: TRBV7-3; D gene: TRBD1; CDR3 DNA: TGTGCCAGCAGGGACAGGGATAAGACCGGGGAGCTGTTTTTT; CDR3 protein: CASRDRDKTGELFF
J gene: TRBJ2-6; clone size: many; V gene: TRBV4-2; D gene: .; CDR3 DNA: TGTGCCAGCAGCCATCCGGCGGCGGGGAGCTCTGGGGCCAACGTCCTGACTTTC; CDR3 protein: CASSHPAAGSSGANVLTF
J gene: TRBJ2-2; clone size: .; V gene: TRBV12-3/TRBV12-4; D gene: .; CDR3 DNA: TGTGCCAGCAGTTTAGAAGCGGTGAACACCGGGGAGCTGTTTTTT; CDR3 protein: CASSLEAVNTGELFF
J gene: TRBJ2-1; clone size: .; V gene: TRBV5-6; D gene: TRBD1; CDR3 DNA: TGTGCCAGCAGCTTCGGGACAGCTTTGAATGAGCAGTTCTTC; CDR3 protein: CASSFGTALNEQFF
J gene: TRBJ2-1; clone size: .; V gene: TRBV5-6; D gene: TRBD2; CDR3 DNA: TGTGCCAGCAGCTTGGAACGGGAGGGCCGAAGGAATGAGCAGTTCTTC; CDR3 protein: CASSLEREGRRNEQFF
J gene: TRBJ1-2; clone size: .; V gene: TRBV6-6; D gene: .; CDR3 DNA: TGTGCCAGCAGGGATAGAGCTAACTATGGCTACACCTTC; CDR3 protein: CASRDRANYGYTF
J gene: TRBJ2-4; clone size: few; V gene: TRBV12-3/TRBV12-4; D gene: .; CDR3 DNA: TGTGCCAGCAGTCACGGACTCCGAAACATTCAGTACTTC; CDR3 protein: CASSHGLRNIQYF
J gene: TRBJ2-1; clone size: few; V gene: TRBV20-1; D gene: .; CDR3 DNA: TGCAGTGCTAGAGAGTACAATGAGCAGTTCTTC; CDR3 protein: CSAREYNEQFF
J gene: TRBJ2-5; clone size: .; V gene: TRBV9; D gene: TRBD1; CDR3 DNA: TGTGCCAGCAGCGTAGAGGGCAGGGGGCCGGAGACCCAGTACTTC; CDR3 protein: CASSVEGRGPETQYF
J gene: TRBJ2-4; clone size: many; V gene: TRBV7-8; D gene: TRBD2; CDR3 DNA: TGTGCCAGCAGCCTAGACCCAGCGGGAGGGCCCGGAAACATTCAGTACTTC; CDR3 protein: CASSLDPAGGPGNIQYF
J gene: TRBJ2-1; clone size: many; V gene: TRBV6-1; D gene: TRBD1; CDR3 DNA: TGTGCCAGCAGTGATACGTGGACAGGTCCTAGCAATGAGCAGTTCTTC; CDR3 protein: CASSDTWTGPSNEQFF
J gene: TRBJ2-5; clone size: .; V gene: TRBV19; D gene: TRBD2; CDR3 DNA: TGTGCCTGCGGGCGGGGGGTCACCCAAGAGACCCAGTACTTC; CDR3 protein: CACGRGVTQETQYF
J gene: TRBJ2-7; clone size: .; V gene: TRBV6-2/TRBV6-3; D gene: .; CDR3 DNA: TGTGCCAGCAGCTACAAGGGGTACGAGCAGTACTTC; CDR3 protein: CASSYKGYEQYF
J gene: TRBJ1-4; clone size: .; V gene: TRBV2; D gene: .; CDR3 DNA: TGTGCCAGCAGGGGGTTAGGGGCAACTAATGAAAAACTGTTTTTT; CDR3 protein: CASRGLGATNEKLFF
J gene: TRBJ1-1; clone size: few; V gene: TRBV11-2; D gene: .; CDR3 DNA: TGTGCCAGCAGCAGGATGAACACTGAAGCTTTCTTT; CDR3 protein: CASSRMNTEAFF
J gene: TRBJ1-1; clone size: .; V gene: TRBV19; D gene: .; CDR3 DNA: TGTGCCAGTAGTACCACGGGACGACCGAACACTGAAGCTTTCTTT; CDR3 protein: CASSTTGRPNTEAFF
J gene: TRBJ2-7; clone size: few; V gene: TRBV6-5; D gene: TRBD1; CDR3 DNA: TGTGCCAGCAAAGTCCGGGACAGGGGAAGCTACGAGCAGTACTTC; CDR3 protein: CASKVRDRGSYEQYF
J gene: TRBJ1-2; clone size: few; V gene: TRBV19; D gene: .; CDR3 DNA: TGTGCCAGTAGGTCAATTGGACAGCTCAACTATGGCTACACCTTC; CDR3 protein: CASRSIGQLNYGYTF
J gene: TRBJ1-3; clone size: .; V gene: TRBV6-6; D gene: .; CDR3 DNA: TGTGCCAGCAGTTACGCGGCAGGGATGGGAAACACCATATATTTT; CDR3 protein: CASSYAAGMGNTIYF
J gene: TRBJ2-1; clone size: many; V gene: TRBV7-9; D gene: .; CDR3 DNA: TGTGCCAGCAGCCGATTGTCGGGCTCCTACAATGAGCAGTTCTTC; CDR3 protein: CASSRLSGSYNEQFF
J gene: TRBJ2-1; clone size: .; V gene: TRBV7-9; D gene: .; CDR3 DNA: TGTGCCAGCAGCGAATCTATGGGGGACGCCCTGGCGCAGTTCTTC; CDR3 protein: CASSESMGDALAQFF
J gene: TRBJ1-6; clone size: .; V gene: TRBV7-3; D gene: TRBD1; CDR3 DNA: TGTGCCAGCAGTTTGACAGGGGGTACTTCACCCCTCCACTTT; CDR3 protein: CASSLTGGTSPLHF
J gene: TRBJ2-1; clone size: many; V gene: TRBV4-3; D gene: .; CDR3 DNA: TGCGCCAGCAGCCAAGCCGGCCCGGGGGATGAGCAGTTCTTC; CDR3 protein: CASSQAGPGDEQFF
J gene: TRBJ1-6; clone size: once; V gene: TRBV20-1; D gene: .; CDR3 DNA: TGCAGTGCTAGAGGGGACGGTTTCACCCTCCACTTT; CDR3 protein: CSARGDGFTLHF
J gene: TRBJ1-5; clone size: .; V gene: TRBV4-2; D gene: .; CDR3 DNA: TGTGCCAGCAGCCAAGACGAAGGGCACAATCAGCCCCAGCATTTT; CDR3 protein: CASSQDEGHNQPQHF
J gene: TRBJ1-3; clone size: .; V gene: TRBV11-3; D gene: TRBD1; CDR3 DNA: TGTGCCAGCAGTTCCGCGACAGGGGCGGGAAACACCATATATTTT; CDR3 protein: CASSSATGAGNTIYF
J gene: TRBJ2-3; clone size: .; V gene: TRBV30; D gene: .; CDR3 DNA: TGTGCCTGGAGACCTTGGGAATTCACAGATACGCAGTATTTT; CDR3 protein: CAWRPWEFTDTQYF
J gene: TRBJ2-1; clone size: few; V gene: TRBV4-3; D gene: .; CDR3 DNA: TGCGCCAGCAGCCAATCCTCCTTTGGGGGGCAGGGAGCCTACAATGAGCAGTTCTTC; CDR3 protein: CASSQSSFGGQGAYNEQFF
J gene: TRBJ1-5; clone size: many; V gene: TRBV7-9; D gene: .; CDR3 DNA: TGTGCCAGCAGCCACCTTGGTGATCAGCCCCAGCATTTT; CDR3 protein: CASSHLGDQPQHF
J gene: TRBJ1-1; clone size: many; V gene: TRBV7-2; D gene: TRBD1; CDR3 DNA: TGTGCCAGCAGCTTCGCCCTCGGGACAGGGGCCACTGAAGCTTTCTTT; CDR3 protein: CASSFALGTGATEAFF
J gene: TRBJ2-5; clone size: .; V gene: TRBV5-1; D gene: TRBD2; CDR3 DNA: TGCGCCAGCAGCGAGGTGGGACTAGCCTCGACCCAGTACTTC; CDR3 protein: CASSEVGLASTQYF
J gene: TRBJ2-2; clone size: .; V gene: TRBV5-3; D gene: TRBD1; CDR3 DNA: TGTGCCAGCAGCCCAGACAGGGCTGGGGAGCTGTTTTTT; CDR3 protein: CASSPDRAGELFF
J gene: TRBJ2-1; clone size: .; V gene: TRBV6-4; D gene: TRBD1; CDR3 DNA: TGTGCCAGCAGTTCCGGGACAGGGAATAATGAGCAGTTCTTC; CDR3 protein: CASSSGTGNNEQFF
J gene: TRBJ2-7; clone size: .; V gene: TRBV7-8; D gene: TRBD2; CDR3 DNA: TGTGCCAGCAGCCAAGAGAGGCTAGCGGGTACGCTCGAGCAGTACTTC; CDR3 protein: CASSQERLAGTLEQYF
J gene: TRBJ2-1; clone size: .; V gene: TRBV4-2; D gene: TRBD2; CDR3 DNA: TGTGCCAGCAGCCAAACCCCCGGGGGGAGAGACAATGAGCAGTTCTTC; CDR3 protein: CASSQTPGGRDNEQFF
J gene: TRBJ1-1; clone size: few; V gene: TRBV5-4; D gene: TRBD1; CDR3 DNA: TGTGCCAGCAGCTCGGGACAGGGGGCGAGAGGGAACACTGAAGCTTTCTTT; CDR3 protein: CASSSGQGARGNTEAFF
J gene: TRBJ1-2; clone size: .; V gene: TRBV4-2; D gene: TRBD1; CDR3 DNA: TGTGCCAGCAGCCGAGGACAGGGTTTGATGGATGGCTACACCTTC; CDR3 protein: CASSRGQGLMDGYTF
J gene: TRBJ2-7; clone size: .; V gene: TRBV27; D gene: .; CDR3 DNA: TGTGCCAGCAGTTCGACCACGGACGAGCAGTACTTC; CDR3 protein: CASSSTTDEQYF
J gene: TRBJ2-7; clone size: .; V gene: TRBV11-2; D gene: TRBD1; CDR3 DNA: TGTTCCAGCGGGCTACAGACAGGGGGCTACGAGCAGTACTTC; CDR3 protein: CSSGLQTGGYEQYF
J gene: TRBJ2-7; clone size: many; V gene: TRBV6-1; D gene: TRBD1; CDR3 DNA: TGTGCCAGCAGTGAAGAGACGCGCGGCAGGGGGCTGGACGAGCAGTACTTC; CDR3 protein: CASSEETRGRGLDEQYF
J gene: TRBJ2-1; clone size: .; V gene: TRBV7-9; D gene: .; CDR3 DNA: TGTGCCAGCAGCGCCTACAATGAGCAGTTCTTC; CDR3 protein: CASSAYNEQFF
J gene: TRBJ2-1; clone size: .; V gene: TRBV6-5; D gene: .; CDR3 DNA: TGTGCCAGCAGTTACTCGAAGTCGTTGTATGAGCAGTTCTTC; CDR3 protein: CASSYSKSLYEQFF
J gene: TRBJ2-1; clone size: few; V gene: TRBV19; D gene: TRBD1; CDR3 DNA: TGTGCCAGTACCCCGAGGCGGGACAGGGCCTACAATGAGCAGTTCTTC; CDR3 protein: CASTPRRDRAYNEQFF
J gene: TRBJ1-5; clone size: many; V gene: TRBV6-2/TRBV6-3; D gene: .; CDR3 DNA: TGTGCCAGCAGTTACTCGATAGAGGACGCCGATAGCAATCAGCCCCAGCATTTT; CDR3 protein: CASSYSIEDADSNQPQHF
J gene: TRBJ2-7; clone size: .; V gene: TRBV12-3/TRBV12-4; D gene: .; CDR3 DNA: TGTGCCAGCAGCCCCCGGGGGCTCGAGCAGTACTTC; CDR3 protein: CASSPRGLEQYF
J gene: TRBJ2-7; clone size: .; V gene: TRBV7-9; D gene: .; CDR3 DNA: TGTGCCAGCAGCTCCTTGAGCCCCAGGGAGTCCCTCTACGAGCAGTACTTC; CDR3 protein: CASSSLSPRESLYEQYF
J gene: TRBJ2-5; clone size: many; V gene: TRBV7-2; D gene: .; CDR3 DNA: TGTGCCAGCAGCCAACTCCTGACAGGGACCCAGTACTTC; CDR3 protein: CASSQLLTGTQYF
J gene: TRBJ2-7; clone size: few; V gene: TRBV4-1; D gene: .; CDR3 DNA: TGCGCCAGCAGCCAAGAACGGAGCTCGAGCTCCTACGAGCAGTACTTC; CDR3 protein: CASSQERSSSSYEQYF
J gene: TRBJ2-2; clone size: many; V gene: TRBV29-1; D gene: .; CDR3 DNA: TGCAGCAGACCGAACACCGGGGAGCTGTTTTTT; CDR3 protein: CSRPNTGELFF
J gene: TRBJ2-1; clone size: medium-sized; V gene: TRBV19; D gene: TRBD2; CDR3 DNA: TGTGCCAGTAGTCTAGCGGGGGAAGCCTCCAATGAGCAGTTCTTC; CDR3 protein: CASSLAGEASNEQFF
J gene: TRBJ2-5; clone size: few; V gene: TRBV7-8; D gene: .; CDR3 DNA: TGTGCCAGCAGCCTAGGACTCAGGCAAGAGACCCAGTACTTC; CDR3 protein: CASSLGLRQETQYF
J gene: TRBJ2-1; clone size: many; V gene: TRBV7-2; D gene: TRBD2; CDR3 DNA: TGTGCCAGCAGCTTAGGCCTACTAGCGGGGGGCCATGAGCAGTTCTTC; CDR3 protein: CASSLGLLAGGHEQFF
J gene: TRBJ1-4; clone size: few; V gene: TRBV7-9; D gene: .; CDR3 DNA: TGTGCCAGCAGCTTAGATGGGTCAGTCAATGAAAAACTGTTTTTT; CDR3 protein: CASSLDGSVNEKLFF
J gene: TRBJ1-2; clone size: .; V gene: TRBV12-3/TRBV12-4; D gene: .; CDR3 DNA: TGTGCCAGCAGTTCCTCAGCGGCATCTAACTATGGCTACACCTTC; CDR3 protein: CASSSSAASNYGYTF